This T cell receptor (beta chain) was captured by sequencing in a study of T cells in Graves' hyperthyroidism and ophthalmopathy. Study-wide background: At initial diagnosis, before any treatment had begun, peripheral blood was obtained. Study outcomes and limitations: Within blood appeared most thyroid clonotypes that had expanded above 0.001. Researchers report that a 13 V-J model separated ophthalmopathy from stable hyperthyroidism.

RNA transcripts provided the source from which TCR beta CDR3 regions were amplified. Carried out on the TCR CDR3, a first-round RT-PCR used the HTBI primer set. TCRdb reprocessed the multiplex PCR reads via MiXCR and lists one record per CDR3 protein. The sample holds 650,000 to 850,000 distinct CDR3 sequences, about 17% seen once. Germline lookup yields CDR1 LNHDA and CDR2 SQIVND (reference sequence). This CDR3 contains 16 residues. The V and J ends lost 4 bases and 0 bases respectively, with 12 bases between them. In making diagnoses, clinical symptoms, serum thyroxine and TRAb, thyroid ultrasound and orbital computed tomography were all used. On this clonotype itself: Its antigen is currently unknown.

Sequencing was carried out using blood. V is TRBV19 and J is TRBJ1-4; TRBD1 might be the D (5 bases). The TCR comes from a woman between 50 and 59 years old with Graves' hyperthyroidism that later progressed to Graves' ophthalmopathy. The CDR3 spells CASSKTADTTNEKLFF. The CDR3 DNA reads as TGTGCCAGTAGTAAGACAGCCGACACAACTAATGAAAAACTGTTTTTT.